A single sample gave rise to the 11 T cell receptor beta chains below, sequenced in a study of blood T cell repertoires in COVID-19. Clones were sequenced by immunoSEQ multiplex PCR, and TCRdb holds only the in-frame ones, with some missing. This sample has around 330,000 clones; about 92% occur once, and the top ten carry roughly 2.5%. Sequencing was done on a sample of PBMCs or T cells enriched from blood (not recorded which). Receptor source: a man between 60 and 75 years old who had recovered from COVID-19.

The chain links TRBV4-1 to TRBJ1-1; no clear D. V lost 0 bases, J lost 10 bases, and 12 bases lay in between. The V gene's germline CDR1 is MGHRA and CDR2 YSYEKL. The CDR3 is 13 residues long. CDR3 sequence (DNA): TGCGCCAGCAGCCAAGATGGATTGGCAGGAGCTTTCTTT. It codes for CASSQDGLAGAFF.

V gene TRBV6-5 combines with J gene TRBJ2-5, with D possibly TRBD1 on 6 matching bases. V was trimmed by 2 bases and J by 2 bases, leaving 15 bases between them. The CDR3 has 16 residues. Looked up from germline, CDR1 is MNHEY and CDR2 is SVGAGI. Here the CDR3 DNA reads TGTGCCAGCAGTTACGGGAAGCGAAGGGGGCAAGAGACCCAGTACTTC. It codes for CASSYGKRRGQETQYF.

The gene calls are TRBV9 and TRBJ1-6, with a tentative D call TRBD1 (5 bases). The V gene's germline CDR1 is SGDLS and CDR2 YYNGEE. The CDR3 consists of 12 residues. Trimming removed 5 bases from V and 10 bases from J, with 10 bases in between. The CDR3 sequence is CASRTDKSPLHF. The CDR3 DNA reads TGTGCCAGCAGGACGGACAAATCACCCCTCCACTTT.

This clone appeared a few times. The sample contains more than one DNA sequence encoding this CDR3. This CDR3 is CASNPTGSNQPQHF. The CDR3 DNA reads TGTGCCAGCAACCCTACAGGTAGCAATCAGCCCCAGCATTTT. The V gene is TRBV6-5, the J gene TRBJ1-5; D may be TRBD1 (5 bases). Germline V lookup: CDR1 MNHEY, CDR2 SVGAGI. V lost 7 bases and J lost 0, with 10 bases in between. CDR3 size: 14 residues.

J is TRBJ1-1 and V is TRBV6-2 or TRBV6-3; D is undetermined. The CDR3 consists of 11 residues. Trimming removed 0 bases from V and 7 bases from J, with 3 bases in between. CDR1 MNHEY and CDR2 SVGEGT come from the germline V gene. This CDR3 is CASSYSREAFF. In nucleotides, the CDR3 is TGTGCCAGCAGTTACTCCCGTGAAGCTTTCTTT.

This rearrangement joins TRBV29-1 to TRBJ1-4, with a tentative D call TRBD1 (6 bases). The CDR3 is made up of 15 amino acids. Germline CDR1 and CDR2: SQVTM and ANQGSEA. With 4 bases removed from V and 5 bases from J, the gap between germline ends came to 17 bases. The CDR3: CSVGDTGNKNEKLFF. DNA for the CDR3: TGCAGCGTTGGAGACACAGGGAACAAAAATGAAAAACTGTTTTTT. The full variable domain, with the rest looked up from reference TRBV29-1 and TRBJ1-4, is SAVISQKPSRDICQRGTSLTIQCQVDSQVTMMFWYRQQPGQSLTLIATANQGSEATYESGFVIDKFPISRPNLTFSTLTVSNMSPEDSSIYLCSVGDTGNKNEKLFFGSGTQLSVL.

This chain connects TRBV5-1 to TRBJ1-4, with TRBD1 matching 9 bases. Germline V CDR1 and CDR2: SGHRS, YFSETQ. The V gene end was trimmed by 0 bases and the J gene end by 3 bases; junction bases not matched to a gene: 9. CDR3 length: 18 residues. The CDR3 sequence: CASSLDGTGTIANEKLFF. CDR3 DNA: TGCGCCAGCAGCTTGGATGGGACAGGGACCATCGCTAATGAAAAACTGTTTTTT.

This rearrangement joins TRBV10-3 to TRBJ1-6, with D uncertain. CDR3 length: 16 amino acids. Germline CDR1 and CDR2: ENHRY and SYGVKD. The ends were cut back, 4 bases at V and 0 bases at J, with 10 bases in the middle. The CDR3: CAISAIGSSYNSPLHF. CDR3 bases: TGTGCCATCAGTGCTATCGGGAGCTCCTATAATTCACCCCTCCACTTT.

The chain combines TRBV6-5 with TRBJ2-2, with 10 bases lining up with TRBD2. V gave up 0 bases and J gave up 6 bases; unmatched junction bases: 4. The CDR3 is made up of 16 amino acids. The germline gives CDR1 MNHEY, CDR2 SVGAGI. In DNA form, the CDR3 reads TGTGCCAGCAGTTACTCGAGCGGGGGGGCTGCCGGGGAGCTGTTTTTT. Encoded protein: CASSYSSGGAAGELFF.

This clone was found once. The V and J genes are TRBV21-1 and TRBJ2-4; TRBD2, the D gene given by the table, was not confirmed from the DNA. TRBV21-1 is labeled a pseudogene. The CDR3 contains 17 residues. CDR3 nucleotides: TGTGCCAGCAGCCCCGGAGGGGAGGGGGAAGCCAAAAACATTCAGTACTTC. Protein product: CASSPGGEGEAKNIQYF.

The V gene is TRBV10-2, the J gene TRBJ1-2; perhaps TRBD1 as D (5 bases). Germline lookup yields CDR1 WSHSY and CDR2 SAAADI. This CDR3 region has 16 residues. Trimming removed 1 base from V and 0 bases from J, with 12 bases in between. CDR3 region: CASSEFLTVANYGYTF. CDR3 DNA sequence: TGCGCCAGCAGTGAGTTTCTGACAGTAGCTAACTATGGCTACACCTTC.